These 22 T cell receptor beta chains were sequenced from one sample in a study of T cell changes during pregnancy in multiple sclerosis. The method was immunoSEQ multiplex PCR; TCRdb's version includes in-frame clones alone and lacks a portion of them. The top ten hold around 2.5% of the sample, which has almost 65,000 clones, 92% seen once. Sample: peripheral blood, taken in the first trimester of pregnancy. The receptors were sampled from a female donor with multiple sclerosis, enrolled in a pregnancy study.

The J gene is TRBJ2-2, the V gene TRBV9; 9 positions agree with TRBD1. V was clipped by 3 bases and J by 3 bases; unmatched bases: 3. CDR1 SGDLS and CDR2 YYNGEE come from the germline V gene. This CDR3 has 15 amino acids. CDR3 nucleotides: TGTGCCAGCAGCGGGGACAGGGATTACACCGGGGAGCTGTTTTTT. Its translation: CASSGDRDYTGELFF.

This chain joins TRBV30 and TRBJ1-3, with 8 positions matching TRBD1. The trim removed 0 bases at V and 5 bases at J, leaving 3 bases unmatched. This CDR3 comprises 14 residues. Germline CDR1 reads GTSNPN; CDR2 reads SVGIG (reference sequence). In nucleotides, the CDR3 is TGTGCCTGGAGTGTACGCAGGGGGCGAAACACCATATATTTT. Translation gives CAWSVRRGRNTIYF.

The chain joins TRBV28 to TRBJ2-1, with 7 bases fitting TRBD2. The CDR3 covers 15 residues. CDR1 and CDR2 from the germline V gene are MDHEN and SYDVKM. V was pared by 2 bases and J by 8 bases, with 9 bases of the junction left unmatched. The CDR3 DNA is TGTGCCAGCAGTTTAATGGGCGGGAGCTCCCATGAGCAGTTCTTC. Translation: CASSLMGGSSHEQFF.

The chain links TRBV12-5 to TRBJ2-4, with TRBD1 matching 10 bases. From germline, CDR1 is LGHNT and CDR2 FRNRAP. The J segment lost 1 base and the V segment lost 7 bases, leaving 7 bases of the junction unmatched. This CDR3 spans 16 amino acids. CDR3 bases: TGTGCTAGTGCTCTCGACAGGGGGCGCGCCAAAAACATTCAGTACTTC. It translates to CASALDRGRAKNIQYF.

The rearrangement joins TRBV4-2 to TRBJ2-7; 7 bases match TRBD1. V lost 1 base, J lost 2 bases, and 2 bases stayed unmatched. The CDR3 covers 14 residues. CDR1 is LGHNA and CDR2 is YNFKEQ in the germline V gene. CDR3 region: CASSQGQGTYEQYF. The CDR3 DNA is TGTGCCAGCAGCCAAGGACAGGGTACCTACGAGCAGTACTTC.

The rearrangement joins TRBV6-1 to TRBJ2-1; 10 bases fit TRBD2. The CDR3 length is 15 residues. V lost 8 bases to trimming and J lost 4 bases; unmatched junction nucleotides: 8. Germline CDR1 is MNHNS and CDR2 is SASEGT. The CDR3 reads CASAALAGAYNEQFF. The CDR3 nucleotides read TGTGCCAGCGCTGCCCTAGCGGGAGCGTACAATGAGCAGTTCTTC.

This rearrangement joins TRBV12-5 to TRBJ1-5, with 7 bases aligning to TRBD1. The CDR3 is made up of 13 amino acids. The V gene's germline CDR1 is LGHNT and CDR2 FRNRAP. The V and J ends lost 1 base and 6 bases, in that order; junction bases with no gene match: 0. The CDR3: CASGLDRGQPQHF. CDR3 coding DNA: TGTGCTAGTGGTTTGGACAGGGGTCAGCCCCAGCATTTT.

V is TRBV6-5 and J is TRBJ2-7; the match to TRBD1 covers 8 bases. The CDR3 is 15 amino acids. The V segment lost 2 bases and the J segment 3 bases; nucleotides outside the gene matches: 6. Germline-derived CDR1 and CDR2 are MNHEY and SVGAGI. CDR3 DNA sequence: TGTGCCAGCAGTTACCAGACAGGGGTCTTCTACGAGCAGTACTTC. It encodes CASSYQTGVFYEQYF.

In its sample, this clone was seen once. The chain couples TRBV4-2 to TRBJ2-7; D is undetermined. V was clipped by 1 base and J by 4 bases, with 17 bases between them. The CDR3 extends over 16 amino acids. From germline, CDR1 is LGHNA and CDR2 YNFKEQ. The CDR3 region is CASSQAVGDPSYEQYF. The CDR3 DNA sequence: TGTGCCAGCAGCCAAGCAGTCGGAGATCCGAGTTACGAGCAGTACTTC.

The chain uses TRBV25-1 and TRBJ2-1, with TRBD2 identical over 11 bases. CDR3 length: 16 amino acids. Losses at the gene ends were 5 bases for V and 3 bases for J; bases not matched to a gene: 6. CDR1 is MGHDK, CDR2 SYGVNS, per germline. The CDR3, as DNA: TGTGCCAGCAGTATCGGACTAGCGGGCTACTACAATGAGCAGTTCTTC. The encoded protein is CASSIGLAGYYNEQFF. Combining the CDR3 with reference TRBV25-1 and TRBJ2-1 gives the whole variable domain EADIYQTPRYLVIGTGKKITLECSQTMGHDKMYWYQQDPGMELHLIHYSYGVNSTEKGDLSSESTVSRIRTEHFPLTLESARPSHTSQYLCASSIGLAGYYNEQFFGPGTRLTVL.

The J gene is TRBJ2-7, the V gene TRBV18; perhaps TRBD2 as D (5 bases). CDR3 size: 14 residues. CDR1 KGHSH and CDR2 LQKENI come from the germline V gene. Trimming removed 3 bases from V and 3 bases from J, with 12 bases in between. CDR3 coding DNA: TGTGCCAGCTCACCCGGAGGAAACCTCTACGAGCAGTACTTC. Residues: CASSPGGNLYEQYF.

The CDR3 region has the DNA TGCAGCGTTGAAGTGGCAGGGGGGAATGAAAAACTGTTTTTT. This encodes CSVEVAGGNEKLFF. The chain employs TRBV29-1 and TRBJ1-4; TRBD1 matches 7 bases. V lost 1 base and J lost 5; bases outside the gene matches: 4. Germline lookup yields CDR1 SQVTM and CDR2 ANQGSEA. The CDR3 is 14 residues long.

V usage is TRBV4-2 and J usage is TRBJ1-1; no definite D call. This CDR3 is built from 15 residues. Germline loops: CDR1 LGHNA, CDR2 YNFKEQ. V dropped 4 bases and J dropped 5 bases, with 17 bases sitting between them. CDR3 DNA: TGTGCCAGCAGCCTAAAAGGGTTCCCGGGAACTGAAGCTTTCTTT. Its translation is CASSLKGFPGTEAFF.

V is TRBV4-3 and J is TRBJ2-5; a weak D match, TRBD2 (6 bases). Germline assignment: CDR1 LGHNA and CDR2 YSLEER. This CDR3 spans 15 amino acids. The germline V and J ends were trimmed by 0 bases and 6 bases, with 14 bases remaining between them. CDR3 residues: CASSQDILASQTQYF. As DNA, the CDR3 is TGCGCCAGCAGCCAAGACATCCTAGCGTCCCAGACCCAGTACTTC.

V and J are TRBV2 and TRBJ1-1; D is possibly TRBD1 (5 bases). This CDR3 has 14 amino acids. The V end lost 0 bases, the J end lost 5 bases, and 10 bases lay between the germline ends. CDR1 SNHLY and CDR2 FYNNEI come from the germline V gene. The CDR3, as DNA: TGTGCCAGCAGTGAAGCGGGGGGGGGAACTGAAGCTTTCTTT. Translation gives CASSEAGGGTEAFF.

This chain uses TRBV11-2 with TRBJ2-1, with D possibly matching TRBD2 (6 bases). There are 14 residues in the CDR3. The V and J ends lost 6 bases and 7 bases respectively, with 16 bases between them. CDR1 and CDR2 from the germline V gene are SGHAT and FQNNGV. CDR3 bases: TGTGCCAGCAGACCTTGGCTAGCGCTAAATGAGCAGTTCTTC. Amino acid sequence: CASRPWLALNEQFF.

This chain connects TRBV5-5 to TRBJ2-6; perhaps TRBD2 as D (5 bases). V lost 3 bases to trimming and J lost 0 bases, with 10 bases between them. The germline CDR1 and CDR2 sequences are SGHKS and YYEKEE (reference sequence). The CDR3 sequence is 16 residues long. The CDR3 region has the DNA TGTGCCAGCAGCTGGGAGTTCAGCTCTGGGGCCAACGTCCTGACTTTC. This translates into CASSWEFSSGANVLTF. Based on the CDR3 plus reference TRBV5-5 and TRBJ2-6, the full variable domain is DAGVTQSPTHLIKTRGQQVTLRCSPISGHKSVSWYQQVLGQGPQFIFQYYEKEERGRGNFPDRFSARQFPNYSSELNVNALLLGDSALYLCASSWEFSSGANVLTFGAGSRLTVL.

The CDR3 region is CASTEGGEAFF. The CDR3 DNA is TGTGCCAGCACCGAGGGAGGTGAGGCTTTCTTT. V usage is TRBV6-5 and J usage is TRBJ1-1, with D uncertain. V was cut by 7 bases and J by 11 bases, with 14 bases left in between. The germline CDR1 and CDR2 sequences are MNHEY and SVGAGI. The CDR3 length is 11 residues.

The CDR3 DNA is TGCGCCAGCAGCCAAGTACCGCGAATCACTGGGGCCAACGTCCTGACTTTC. Residues: CASSQVPRITGANVLTF. This rearrangement joins TRBV4-3 to TRBJ2-6; D gene ambiguous. Trimming took off 1 base at V and 2 bases at J, with 12 bases between the two ends. The CDR3 has 17 residues. Germline values: CDR1 LGHNA, CDR2 YSLEER.

The chain carries TRBV18 and TRBJ2-1; the match to TRBD2 covers 11 bases. The CDR3 has 15 amino acids. Germline CDR1 reads KGHSH; CDR2 reads LQKENI. Losses at the gene ends were 6 bases for V and 8 bases for J; bases not matched to a gene: 9. CDR3 residues: CASSVAGGPIDEQFF. The CDR3 DNA is TGTGCCAGCTCGGTAGCGGGAGGGCCGATAGATGAGCAGTTCTTC. Drawing the rest from reference TRBV18 and TRBJ2-1, the complete variable domain is NAGVMQNPRHLVRRRGQEARLRCSPMKGHSHVYWYRQLPEEGLKFMVYLQKENIIDESGMPKERFSAEFPKEGPSILRIQQVVRGDSAAYFCASSVAGGPIDEQFFGPGTRLTVL.

V gene TRBV7-9 combines with J gene TRBJ2-1, with 7 bases identical to TRBD2. CDR3 size: 17 residues. V dropped 6 bases and J dropped 2; count of bases not matched to a gene: 13. Per germline, CDR1 SEHNR and CDR2 FQNEAQ (reference sequence). Here the CDR3 DNA reads TGTGCCAGCAGTGAAAGAAGGGGCGGGAGCCCCTACAATGAGCAGTTCTTC. Translating it yields CASSERRGGSPYNEQFF.

V is TRBV5-1 and J is TRBJ2-5; 7 bases match TRBD2. This CDR3 region has 13 residues. J was trimmed by 9 bases and V by 2 bases; bases with no gene match: 7. CDR1 and CDR2 from the germline V gene are SGHRS and YFSETQ. DNA for the CDR3: TGCGCCAGCAGCTTTGGGGGGGACGGGTCCCAGTACTTC. Amino acids: CASSFGGDGSQYF.